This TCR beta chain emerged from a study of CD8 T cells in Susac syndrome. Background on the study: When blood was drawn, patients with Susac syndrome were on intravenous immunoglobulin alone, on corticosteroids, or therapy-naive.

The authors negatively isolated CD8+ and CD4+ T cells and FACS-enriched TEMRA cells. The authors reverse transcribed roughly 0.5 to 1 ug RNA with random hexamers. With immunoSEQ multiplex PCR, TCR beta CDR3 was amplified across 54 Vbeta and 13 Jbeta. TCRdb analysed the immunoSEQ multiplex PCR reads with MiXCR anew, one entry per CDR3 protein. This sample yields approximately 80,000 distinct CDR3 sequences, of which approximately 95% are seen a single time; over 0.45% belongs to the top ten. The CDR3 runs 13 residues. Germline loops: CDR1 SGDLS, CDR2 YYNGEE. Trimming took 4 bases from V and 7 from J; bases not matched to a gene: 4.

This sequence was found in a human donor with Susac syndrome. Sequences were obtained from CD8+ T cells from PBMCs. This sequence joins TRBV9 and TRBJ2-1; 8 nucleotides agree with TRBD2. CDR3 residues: CASSPSGGNEQFF. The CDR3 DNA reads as TGTGCCAGCAGCCCGTCGGGGGGGAATGAGCAGTTCTTC.